These 24 T cell receptor beta chains originate from one sample sequenced in a study of blood T cell repertoires in COVID-19. Sequencing used immunoSEQ multiplex PCR; TCRdb keeps in-frame clones, though not all of them. The data show about 12,000 clones, around 70% seen once. The sequencing sample was made of peripheral blood. These receptors came from a man aged 60 to 69 with COVID-19, enrolled during active disease.

The chain couples TRBV2 to TRBJ1-4; D not certain. Germline assignment: CDR1 SNHLY and CDR2 FYNNEI. Deletions cut 10 bases from V and 8 bases from J, with 14 bases between. The CDR3 spans 12 residues. In DNA, the CDR3 is TGTGCCACTAGAAGTGTTGAGGAAAAACTGTTTTTT. This gives the protein CATRSVEEKLFF.

The chain is built from TRBV7-9 and TRBJ2-4; tentatively, D is TRBD1 (5 bases). CDR1 and CDR2 from the germline V gene are SEHNR and FQNEAQ (reference sequence). Trimming shortened V by 9 bases and J by 0 bases, and 27 bases separated the two germline ends. This CDR3 has 19 amino acids. CDR3 sequence (DNA): TGTGCCAGTTCCCCTTCCCGAAGCCTGACAGAGCTAGCCAAAAACATTCAGTACTTC. The encoded protein is CASSPSRSLTELAKNIQYF.

This clone appeared a few times. This chain's CDR3 is CATSRDRAGGLYEQYF. CDR3 coding DNA: TGTGCCACCAGCAGAGATCGGGCGGGGGGGCTCTACGAGCAGTACTTC. V and J are TRBV15 and TRBJ2-7, with TRBD2 matching 9 bases. The CDR3 runs to 16 residues. The germline V gene encodes CDR1 LNHNV and CDR2 YYDKDF (reference sequence). Losses at the gene ends were 0 bases for V and 3 bases for J; bases not matched to a gene: 6. The full variable domain, in which reference TRBV15 and TRBJ2-7 provide the parts outside the CDR3, is DAMVIQNPRYQVTQFGKPVTLSCSQTLNHNVMYWYQQKSSQAPKLLFHYYDKDFNNEADTPDNFQSRRPNTSFCFLDIRSPGLGDTAMYLCATSRDRAGGLYEQYFGPGTRLTVT.

The chain couples TRBV14 to TRBJ2-1, with 12 bases fitting TRBD2. Per germline, CDR1 SGHDN and CDR2 FVKESK. V trimming: 1 base; J trimming: 0 bases; junction bases outside the gene matches: 1. The CDR3 length is 17 residues. CDR3 DNA: TGTGCCAGCAGCCAAGCTAGCGGGGGGGTCTCCTACAATGAGCAGTTCTTC. As protein: CASSQASGGVSYNEQFF. Based on the CDR3 plus reference TRBV14 and TRBJ2-1, the full variable domain is EAGVTQFPSHSVIEKGQTVTLRCDPISGHDNLYWYRRVMGKEIKFLLHFVKESKQDESGMPNNRFLAERTGGTYSTLKVQPAELEDSGVYFCASSQASGGVSYNEQFFGPGTRLTVL.

CDR3 coding DNA: TGTGCCACCAGCAGAGATCTGGCGGGGGGACGTAATGAGCAGTTCTTC. It encodes CATSRDLAGGRNEQFF. V usage is TRBV15 and J usage is TRBJ2-1; 8 nucleotides line up with TRBD2. This CDR3 region has 16 residues. Germline trimming cut 0 bases from V and 7 bases from J; bases unmatched to any gene: 8. CDR1 is LNHNV, CDR2 YYDKDF, per germline (reference sequence).

CDR3 sequence (DNA): TGCGCCAGCAGGACGTCAGACAGCCCCTATAATTCACCCCTCCACTTT. Protein sequence: CASRTSDSPYNSPLHF. The rearrangement uses TRBV4-1 and TRBJ1-6; D may be TRBD1 (5 bases). Between the trimmed V and J ends, which lost 6 bases and 2 bases, there was a span of 14 bases. This CDR3 has 16 residues. Germline V gene lookup returns CDR1 MGHRA and CDR2 YSYEKL.

In this sample, this clone is medium-sized. The V call is TRBV7-3, the J call TRBJ2-1, with 7 bases aligning to TRBD2. The J segment lost 5 bases and the V segment lost 2 bases, leaving 6 bases of the junction unmatched. Germline V gene lookup returns CDR1 SGHTA and CDR2 FQGTGA. The CDR3 length is 15 residues. The CDR3 region has the DNA TGTGCCAGCAGCTTATCCGGGAGGAGGGACAATGAGCAGTTCTTC. Translated, it gives CASSLSGRRDNEQFF.

Only a few counts were recorded for this clone. The CDR3 region has the DNA TGTGCCAGCAGCCGGACTGGGTGGTGGGACGTC. Amino acid sequence: CASSRTGWWDV. This chain joins TRBV7-9 and TRBJ2-7, with D maybe TRBD2 (5 bases). This CDR3 is built from 11 residues. The V gene's germline CDR1 is SEHNR and CDR2 FQNEAQ (reference sequence).

The chain carries TRBV6-5 and TRBJ2-7, with 9 bases aligning to TRBD1. V shed 6 bases, J shed 3 bases, and the junction held 6 bases outside the gene matches. Germline values: CDR1 MNHEY, CDR2 SVGAGI. The CDR3 totals 14 residues. The CDR3 is CASRYDRGNYEQYF. Here the CDR3 DNA reads TGTGCCAGCAGATACGACAGGGGGAACTACGAGCAGTACTTC.

The rearrangement uses TRBV3-1 (or the pseudogene TRBV3-2) and TRBJ1-4; possible D gene TRBD1, 6 bases. There are 14 residues in the CDR3. V was shortened by 6 bases and J by 3 bases, with 11 bases between the two germline ends. Germline V lookup: CDR1 LGHDT, CDR2 YNNKEL (reference sequence). The CDR3 region has the DNA TGTGCCAGCAGTACAGGGTTTTCTAATGAAAAACTGTTTTTT. Translation: CASSTGFSNEKLFF.

The chain joins TRBV4-1 to TRBJ2-1; D unresolved. CDR3 length equals 14 residues. The V end was cut by 6 bases, the J end by 2 bases, with 11 bases between. In germline, CDR1 is MGHRA, CDR2 YSYEKL. CDR3 residues: CASSAEVAYNEQFF. In DNA form, the CDR3 reads TGCGCCAGCAGTGCTGAGGTAGCCTACAATGAGCAGTTCTTC.

V and J are TRBV11-2 and TRBJ2-1, with D maybe TRBD1 (5 bases). Germline values: CDR1 SGHAT, CDR2 FQNNGV. CDR3 length equals 15 residues. Trimming cost V 2 bases and J 0 bases, with 8 bases left between them. The DNA of the CDR3 is TGTGCCAGCAGCTTATGGCAGGGCTCCTACAATGAGCAGTTCTTC. Translating gives CASSLWQGSYNEQFF.

This rearrangement joins TRBV5-4 to TRBJ2-2; no clear D gene. Germline-derived CDR1 and CDR2 are SGHNT and YYREEE (reference sequence). This CDR3 is built from 16 residues. V dropped 0 bases and J dropped 5 bases, with 14 bases sitting between them. Here the CDR3 DNA reads TGTGCCAGCAGCTTGGAGGCAGAAGTGCGGACCGGGGAGCTGTTTTTT. It specifies CASSLEAEVRTGELFF.

J is TRBJ2-2 and V is TRBV9; a possible D gene is TRBD2 (5 bases). CDR3 length equals 16 residues. Germline CDR1 reads SGDLS; CDR2 reads YYNGEE. V dropped 1 base and J dropped 0 bases, with 10 bases sitting between them. The CDR3 coding sequence is TGTGCCAGCAGCGTATTCCGGACTCCGAACACCGGGGAGCTGTTTTTT. Translated, it gives CASSVFRTPNTGELFF.

The chain combines TRBV18 with TRBJ1-4; D is possibly TRBD1 (6 bases). Germline V gives CDR1 KGHSH, CDR2 LQKENI. Trimming took off 2 bases at V and 6 bases at J, with 10 bases between the two ends. This CDR3 is built from 14 residues. The CDR3 here is CASSPSGGDEKLFF. In nucleotides, the CDR3 is TGTGCCAGCTCACCATCGGGGGGCGATGAAAAACTGTTTTTT.

The V call is TRBV5-1, the J call TRBJ2-4; possible D gene TRBD1, 6 bases. Trimming took off 0 bases at V and 15 bases at J, with 16 bases between the two ends. Germline-derived CDR1 and CDR2 are SGHRS and YFSETQ. CDR3 size: 13 residues. This CDR3 reads CASSLDRQDPAYF. The CDR3 bases are TGCGCCAGCAGCTTGGACCGACAGGATCCAGCGTACTTC.

This chain connects TRBV6-5 to TRBJ2-1; 8 nucleotides match TRBD2. The CDR3 is made up of 16 amino acids. Germline-derived CDR1 and CDR2 are MNHEY and SVGAGI. Trimming took 4 bases from V and 8 from J; bases not matched to a gene: 13. DNA for the CDR3: TGTGCCAGCAGTTGGGCCAGCGGGAGCTTCAATTATGAGCAGTTCTTC. The encoded protein is CASSWASGSFNYEQFF.

The rearrangement uses TRBV4-1 and TRBJ1-2, with 12 positions matching TRBD1. This CDR3 is 17 amino acids long. The trim removed 3 bases at V and 6 bases at J, leaving 11 bases unmatched. CDR1 MGHRA and CDR2 YSYEKL come from the germline V gene. For the CDR3, the DNA is TGCGCCAGCAGCCAGCCGGGACAGGGGGCTGGAAAGGATGGCTACACCTTC. This translates into CASSQPGQGAGKDGYTF.

The V call is TRBV6-5, the J call TRBJ2-3, with D unresolved. This CDR3 comprises 14 residues. The germline V gene has CDR1 MNHEY and CDR2 SVGAGI. Trimming left V 4 bases short and J 0 bases short, with 8 bases between. The CDR3 here is CASSFESSTDTQYF. Here the CDR3 DNA reads TGTGCCAGCAGTTTTGAGTCTAGCACAGATACGCAGTATTTT.

This clone appeared a few times. In DNA, the CDR3 is TGTGCCAGCAGTGGACTAGCGGGAGTAAGTGAGCAGTTCTTC. This translates into CASSGLAGVSEQFF. The chain is built from TRBV6-4 and TRBJ2-1; 12 bases are shared with TRBD2. The length of the CDR3 is 14 residues. The germline V gene encodes CDR1 MRHNA and CDR2 SNTAGT. After removal of 4 bases from V and 9 bases from J, the junction contained 4 bases not matched to a gene.

This clone appeared a few times. CDR3 in amino acids: CASSYSRHLSYNEQFF. The CDR3 DNA sequence: TGTGCCAGCAGTTACTCGAGACACCTCTCCTACAATGAGCAGTTCTTC. The V gene is TRBV6-5, the J gene TRBJ2-1; no reliable D call. The CDR3 covers 16 residues. Germline V lookup: CDR1 MNHEY, CDR2 SVGAGI. The V and J ends lost 0 bases and 0 bases respectively, with 9 bases between them.

The J gene is TRBJ2-2, the V gene TRBV2; 7 bases align to TRBD1. Trimming removed 3 bases from V and 4 bases from J; junction bases left unmatched: 5. Germline V gene lookup returns CDR1 SNHLY and CDR2 FYNNEI. The CDR3 totals 15 residues. CDR3 nucleotides: TGTGCCAGCAGTGATGACAGGGTGGCCACCGGGGAGCTGTTTTTT. This encodes CASSDDRVATGELFF.

This clone occurred once. The chain combines TRBV3-1 (or the pseudogene TRBV3-2) with TRBJ1-1, with D hard to call. V lost 5 bases to trimming and J lost 7 bases, with 14 bases between them. Germline assignment: CDR1 LGHDT and CDR2 YNNKEL (reference sequence). The length of the CDR3 is 13 residues. The CDR3 nucleotides read TGTGCCAGCAGCTCGCGGATACACGGTGAAGCTTTCTTT. Protein product: CASSSRIHGEAFF.

V is TRBV3-1 (or the pseudogene TRBV3-2) and J is TRBJ2-1; 8 nucleotides line up with TRBD2. Germline V CDR1 and CDR2: LGHDT, YNNKEL (reference sequence). The V segment lost 4 bases and the J segment 0 bases; nucleotides outside the gene matches: 8. The CDR3 consists of 17 residues. This chain's CDR3 is CASSPSGRQSSYNEQFF. The CDR3 DNA reads TGTGCCAGCAGCCCCAGCGGGAGACAAAGCTCCTACAATGAGCAGTTCTTC.